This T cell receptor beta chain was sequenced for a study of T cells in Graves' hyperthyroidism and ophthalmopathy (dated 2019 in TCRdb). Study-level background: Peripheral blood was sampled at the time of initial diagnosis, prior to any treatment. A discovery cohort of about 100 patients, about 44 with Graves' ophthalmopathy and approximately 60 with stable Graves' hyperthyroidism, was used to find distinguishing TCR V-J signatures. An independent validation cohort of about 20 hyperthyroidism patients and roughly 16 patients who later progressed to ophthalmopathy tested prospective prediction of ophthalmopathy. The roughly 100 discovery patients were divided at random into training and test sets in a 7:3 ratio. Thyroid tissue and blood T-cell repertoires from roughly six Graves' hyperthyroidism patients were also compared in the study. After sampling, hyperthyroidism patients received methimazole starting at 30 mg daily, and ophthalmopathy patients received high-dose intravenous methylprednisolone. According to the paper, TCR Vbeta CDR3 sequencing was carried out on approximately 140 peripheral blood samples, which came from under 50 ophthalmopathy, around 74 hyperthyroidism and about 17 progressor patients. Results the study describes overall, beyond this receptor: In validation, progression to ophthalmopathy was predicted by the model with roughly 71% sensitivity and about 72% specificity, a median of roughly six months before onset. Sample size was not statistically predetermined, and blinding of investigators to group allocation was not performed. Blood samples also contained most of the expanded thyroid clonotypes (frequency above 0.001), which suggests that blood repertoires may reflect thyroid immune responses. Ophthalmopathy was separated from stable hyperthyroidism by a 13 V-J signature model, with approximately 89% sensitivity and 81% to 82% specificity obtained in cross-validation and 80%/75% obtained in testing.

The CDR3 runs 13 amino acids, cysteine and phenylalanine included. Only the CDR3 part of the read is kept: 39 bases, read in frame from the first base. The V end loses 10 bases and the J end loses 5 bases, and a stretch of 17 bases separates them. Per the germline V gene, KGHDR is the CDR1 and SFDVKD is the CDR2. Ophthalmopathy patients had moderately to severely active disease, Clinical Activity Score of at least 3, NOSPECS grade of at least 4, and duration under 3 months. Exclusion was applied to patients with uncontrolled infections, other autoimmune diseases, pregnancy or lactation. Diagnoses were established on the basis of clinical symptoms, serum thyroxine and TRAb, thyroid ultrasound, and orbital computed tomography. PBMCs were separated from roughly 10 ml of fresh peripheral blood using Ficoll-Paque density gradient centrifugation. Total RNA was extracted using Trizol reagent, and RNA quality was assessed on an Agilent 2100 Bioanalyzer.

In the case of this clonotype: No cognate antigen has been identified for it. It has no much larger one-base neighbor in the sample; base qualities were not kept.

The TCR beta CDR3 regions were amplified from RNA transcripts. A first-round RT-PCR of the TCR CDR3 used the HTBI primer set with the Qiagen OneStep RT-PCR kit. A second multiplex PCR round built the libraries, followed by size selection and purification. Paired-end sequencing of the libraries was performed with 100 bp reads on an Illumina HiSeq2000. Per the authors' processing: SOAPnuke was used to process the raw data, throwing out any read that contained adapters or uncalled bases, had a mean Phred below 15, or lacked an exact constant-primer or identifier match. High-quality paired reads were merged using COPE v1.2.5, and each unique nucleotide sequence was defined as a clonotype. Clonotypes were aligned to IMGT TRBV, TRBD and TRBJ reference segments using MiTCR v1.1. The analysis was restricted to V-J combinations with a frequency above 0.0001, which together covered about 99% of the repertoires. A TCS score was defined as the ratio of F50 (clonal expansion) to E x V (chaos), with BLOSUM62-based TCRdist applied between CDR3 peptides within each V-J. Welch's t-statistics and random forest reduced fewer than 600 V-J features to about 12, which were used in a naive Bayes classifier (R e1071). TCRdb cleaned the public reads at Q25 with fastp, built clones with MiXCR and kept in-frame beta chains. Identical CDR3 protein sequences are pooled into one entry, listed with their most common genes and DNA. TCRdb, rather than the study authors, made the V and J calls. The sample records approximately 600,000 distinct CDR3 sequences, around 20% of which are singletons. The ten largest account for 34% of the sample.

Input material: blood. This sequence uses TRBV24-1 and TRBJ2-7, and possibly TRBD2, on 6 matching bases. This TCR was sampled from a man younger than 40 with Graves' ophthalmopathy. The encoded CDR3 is CATSTPGGDEQYF. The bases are TGTGCCACGAGTACCCCGGGCGGGGACGAGCAGTACTTC.